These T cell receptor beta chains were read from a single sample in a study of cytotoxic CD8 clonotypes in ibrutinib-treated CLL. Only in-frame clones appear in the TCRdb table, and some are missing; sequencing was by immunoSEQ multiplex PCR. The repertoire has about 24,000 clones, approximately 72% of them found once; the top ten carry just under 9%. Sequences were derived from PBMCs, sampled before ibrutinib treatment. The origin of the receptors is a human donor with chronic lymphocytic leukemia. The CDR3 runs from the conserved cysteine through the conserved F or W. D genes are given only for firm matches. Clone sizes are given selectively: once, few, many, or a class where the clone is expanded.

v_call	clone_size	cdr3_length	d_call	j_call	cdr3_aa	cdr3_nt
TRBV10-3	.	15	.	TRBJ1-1	CAISESGGKVGEAFF	TGTGCCATCAGTGAATCGGGGGGCAAGGTCGGTGAAGCTTTCTTT
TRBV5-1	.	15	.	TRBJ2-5	CASSLVGDRGETQYF	TGCGCCAGCAGCTTGGTGGGAGATAGGGGTGAGACCCAGTACTTC
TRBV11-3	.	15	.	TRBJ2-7	CASSLLRATTAEQYF	TGTGCCAGCAGCTTACTCCGGGCCACGACGGCGGAGCAGTACTTC
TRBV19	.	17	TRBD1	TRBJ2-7	CASSILPGQGPTYEQYF	TGTGCCAGTAGTATATTGCCAGGACAGGGTCCGACCTACGAGCAGTACTTC
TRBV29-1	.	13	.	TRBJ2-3	CSVGGVSTDTQYF	TGCAGCGTTGGGGGGGTGAGCACAGATACGCAGTATTTT
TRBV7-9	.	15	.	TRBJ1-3	CASSSTRYSGNTIYF	TGTGCCAGCAGCTCCACTCGCTACTCTGGAAACACCATATATTTT
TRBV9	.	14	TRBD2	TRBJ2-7	CASSVGGSDYEQYF	TGTGCCAGCAGCGTAGGCGGGAGCGACTACGAGCAGTACTTC
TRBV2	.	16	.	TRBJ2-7	CASSGTRVAYSYEQYF	TGTGCCAGCAGTGGAACGAGGGTAGCGTACTCCTACGAGCAGTACTTC
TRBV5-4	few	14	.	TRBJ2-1	CASSLRVAYNEQFF	TGTGCCAGCAGCTTGCGGGTGGCCTACAATGAGCAGTTCTTC
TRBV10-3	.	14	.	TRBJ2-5	CAISEGDTQETQYF	TGTGCCATCAGTGAAGGTGACACCCAAGAGACCCAGTACTTC
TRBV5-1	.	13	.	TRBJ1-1	CASSLLTNTEAFF	TGCGCCAGCAGCTTGTTAACCAACACTGAAGCTTTCTTT
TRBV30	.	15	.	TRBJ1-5	CAWRPRGLSNQPQHF	TGTGCCTGGAGGCCCCGCGGGTTGAGCAATCAGCCCCAGCATTTT
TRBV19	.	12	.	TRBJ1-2	CASRFPDYGYTF	TGTGCCAGTAGATTCCCGGACTATGGCTACACCTTC
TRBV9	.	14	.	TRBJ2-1	CASSVETDYNEQFF	TGTGCCAGCAGCGTAGAGACGGACTACAATGAGCAGTTCTTC
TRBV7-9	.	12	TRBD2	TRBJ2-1	CASLGLAGGKFF	TGTGCCAGCTTGGGACTAGCGGGAGGAAAATTCTTC
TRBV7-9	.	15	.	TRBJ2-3	CASSLGSGSTDTQYF	TGTGCCAGCAGCTTGGGAAGCGGTAGCACAGATACGCAGTATTTT
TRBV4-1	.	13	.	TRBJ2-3	CASSHRRADTQYF	TGCGCCAGCAGCCATAGAAGGGCAGATACGCAGTATTTT
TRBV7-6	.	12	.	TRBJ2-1	CASSTNYNEQFF	TGTGCCAGCAGCACGAACTACAATGAGCAGTTCTTC
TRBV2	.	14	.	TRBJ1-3	CASSESGAGNTIYF	TGTGCCAGCAGTGAATCGGGGGCTGGAAACACCATATATTTT
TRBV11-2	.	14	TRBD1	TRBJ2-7	CASSQGTASYEQYF	TGTGCCAGCAGCCAAGGGACAGCGTCCTACGAGCAGTACTTC
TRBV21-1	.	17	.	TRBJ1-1	CASSRQGGDQGNTEAFF	TGTGCCAGCAGCCGCCAAGGAGGGGATCAGGGGAACACTGAAGCTTTCTTT
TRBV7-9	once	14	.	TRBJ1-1	CASSLGLDYTEAFF	TGTGCCAGCAGCTTGGGTCTGGACTACACTGAAGCTTTCTTT
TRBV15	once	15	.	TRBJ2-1	CATSRAGQRGDEQFF	TGTGCCACCAGCAGAGCTGGCCAAAGGGGCGATGAGCAGTTCTTC
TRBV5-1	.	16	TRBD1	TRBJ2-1	CASSLDGQGSYNEQFF	TGCGCCAGCTCTCTTGATGGACAGGGTTCCTACAATGAGCAGTTCTTC
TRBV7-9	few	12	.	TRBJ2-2	CASSFNTGELFF	TGTGCCAGCAGCTTTAACACCGGGGAGCTGTTTTTT
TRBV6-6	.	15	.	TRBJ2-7	CASSYSGSSSYEQYF	TGTGCCAGCAGTTACTCCGGGAGTTCCTCCTACGAGCAGTACTTC
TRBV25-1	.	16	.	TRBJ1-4	CASSTLGADPNEKLFF	TGTGCCAGCAGTACCCTCGGGGCAGACCCCAATGAAAAACTGTTTTTT
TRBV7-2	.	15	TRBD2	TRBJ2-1	CASSEGLAGYNEQFF	TGTGCCAGCAGCGAGGGACTAGCGGGATACAATGAGCAGTTCTTC
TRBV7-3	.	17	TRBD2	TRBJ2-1	CASSLFGWRESVDEQFF	TGTGCCAGCAGCTTATTCGGCTGGCGGGAGAGCGTGGATGAGCAGTTCTTC
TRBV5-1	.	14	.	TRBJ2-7	CASSLRGEVYEQYF	TGCGCCAGCAGCTTGAGAGGGGAGGTCTACGAGCAGTACTTC
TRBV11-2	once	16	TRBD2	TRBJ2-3	CASSPGVGGRLDTQYF	TGTGCCAGCAGCCCAGGCGTGGGAGGGCGTCTAGATACGCAGTATTTT